This entry lists 2 T cell receptor beta chains sequenced from one sample in a study of prognosis after radiotherapy for stage I lung cancer. The study amplified the TCR beta CDR3 region from genomic DNA. This amplification was carried out by two rounds of multiplex PCR. Each TRBV and TRBJ gene had its own primer in the first PCR round. Via MiXCR, TCRdb re-called the multiplex PCR reads, giving one row per CDR3 protein. The table lists more than 30,000 distinct CDR3 sequences, 32% of them singletons. Sequencing was performed on PBMCs, taken before or after stereotactic body radiation therapy (not recorded which). These receptors were taken from a donor aged 50 or older with non-small cell lung cancer.

There are many counts of this clonotype. For the CDR3, the DNA is TGTGCCAGCAGCTTCGAGCTGGACACCGGGGAGCTGTTTTTT. Translation gives CASSFELDTGELFF. The J gene is TRBJ2-2, the V gene TRBV7-9; D gene ambiguous. The V end was cut by 3 bases, the J end by 3 bases, with 8 bases between. The V gene's germline CDR1 is SEHNR and CDR2 FQNEAQ (reference sequence). The CDR3 spans 14 residues.

The chain uses TRBV6-2 or TRBV6-3 and TRBJ2-1; D may correspond to TRBD1 or TRBD2 (5 bases each). Trimming stripped 2 bases from V and 5 bases from J, with 19 bases between. There are 17 residues in the CDR3. Looked up from germline, CDR1 is MNHEY and CDR2 is SVGEGT. CDR3 sequence reads: CASSYGPGLGADNEQFF. The CDR3 bases are TGTGCCAGCAGTTACGGGCCGGGGCTAGGGGCGGACAATGAGCAGTTCTTC.